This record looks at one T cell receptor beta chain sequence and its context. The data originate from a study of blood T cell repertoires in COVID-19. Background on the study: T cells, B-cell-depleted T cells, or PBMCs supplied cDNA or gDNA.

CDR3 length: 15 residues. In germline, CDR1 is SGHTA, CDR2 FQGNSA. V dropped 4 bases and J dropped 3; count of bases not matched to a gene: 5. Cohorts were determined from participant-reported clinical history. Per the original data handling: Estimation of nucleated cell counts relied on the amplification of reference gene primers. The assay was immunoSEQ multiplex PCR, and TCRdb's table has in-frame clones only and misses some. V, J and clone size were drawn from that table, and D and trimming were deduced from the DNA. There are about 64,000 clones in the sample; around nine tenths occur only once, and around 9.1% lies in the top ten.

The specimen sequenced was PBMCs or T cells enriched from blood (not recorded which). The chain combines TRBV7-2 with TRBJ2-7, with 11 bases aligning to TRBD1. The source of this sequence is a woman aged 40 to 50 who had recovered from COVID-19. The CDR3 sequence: CASSYGTGGFYEQYF. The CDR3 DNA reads TGTGCCAGCAGCTACGGGACAGGGGGTTTCTACGAGCAGTACTTC.